The rows below give T cell receptor beta chains drawn from one sample of a study of T cells expressing NK-cell markers. TCRdb reprocessed the 5' RACE reads; each CDR3 protein has one entry and no DNA is given. The sample holds some 460,000 distinct CDR3 sequences. The sequencing input was blood T cells: a sorted CD56 or NKG2C T cell subset, CD4+ or CD8+ T cells, or bulk PBMC T cells (not recorded which). The receptors shown here come from a woman aged 45-65 years in good health. The CDR3 runs from the conserved cysteine through the conserved F or W.

V gene: TRBV14; J gene: TRBJ2-2; CDR3 protein: CASSQDLLGTGELFF
V gene: TRBV12-3/TRBV12-4; J gene: TRBJ2-7; CDR3 protein: CASTNSGRPYEQYF
V gene: TRBV3-1; J gene: TRBJ2-7; CDR3 protein: CASSHYDRVIREQYF
V gene: TRBV5-1; J gene: TRBJ2-5; CDR3 protein: CASSKLAGKETQYF
V gene: TRBV5-1; J gene: TRBJ1-5; CDR3 protein: CASSLAPGDQPQHF
V gene: TRBV7-9; J gene: TRBJ2-3; CDR3 protein: CAGSAGEGADTQYF
V gene: TRBV20-1; J gene: TRBJ2-5; CDR3 protein: CSAITSGKDKTQYF
V gene: TRBV7-9; J gene: TRBJ1-1; CDR3 protein: CASSPSSGTHTEAFF
V gene: TRBV5-1; J gene: TRBJ2-3; CDR3 protein: CASSLEGASPDTQYF
V gene: TRBV20-1; J gene: TRBJ1-2; CDR3 protein: CSASRGYGYTF
V gene: TRBV11-1; J gene: TRBJ2-5; CDR3 protein: CASSWQGGRETQYF
V gene: TRBV5-1; J gene: TRBJ2-3; CDR3 protein: CASRLTGTPGDTQYF
V gene: TRBV3-1; J gene: TRBJ2-1; CDR3 protein: CASSQGAAGTRNNEQFF
V gene: TRBV7-8; J gene: TRBJ1-5; CDR3 protein: CASSSWDREPQHF
V gene: TRBV5-1; J gene: TRBJ2-2; CDR3 protein: CASSLEAGGWTGELFF
V gene: TRBV2; J gene: TRBJ1-2; CDR3 protein: CASSEMLGAPYGYTF
V gene: TRBV4-2; J gene: TRBJ2-2; CDR3 protein: CASSPLAGDTGELFF
V gene: TRBV10-3; J gene: TRBJ2-5; CDR3 protein: CAISGRGQETQYF
V gene: TRBV3-1; J gene: TRBJ2-4; CDR3 protein: CASSQIGAEGTKNIQYF
V gene: TRBV5-1; J gene: TRBJ2-1; CDR3 protein: CASSLALAGADNEQFF
V gene: TRBV5-6; J gene: TRBJ1-2; CDR3 protein: CASSPPGQANYGYTF
V gene: TRBV20-1; J gene: TRBJ2-1; CDR3 protein: CSAREMGGASGQSSYNEQFF
V gene: TRBV12-3/TRBV12-4; J gene: TRBJ1-3; CDR3 protein: CASSPDRNTIYF
V gene: TRBV9; J gene: TRBJ2-3; CDR3 protein: CASADGGPADTQYF
V gene: TRBV14; J gene: TRBJ1-6; CDR3 protein: CASTTGINSPLHF
V gene: TRBV7-9; J gene: TRBJ2-1; CDR3 protein: CASSFLGLSGGNEQFF
V gene: TRBV5-1; J gene: TRBJ1-1; CDR3 protein: CASSSSVTGEAFF
V gene: TRBV14; J gene: TRBJ2-7; CDR3 protein: CASSQELDRNEQYF
V gene: TRBV12-3/TRBV12-4; J gene: TRBJ2-5; CDR3 protein: CASRGRGDQYF
V gene: TRBV10-1; J gene: TRBJ2-3; CDR3 protein: CASSESGSQRPYTQYF
V gene: TRBV29-1; J gene: TRBJ2-1; CDR3 protein: CSVEVTSVEQFF
V gene: TRBV5-5; J gene: TRBJ2-1; CDR3 protein: CASSLRLAVHNEQFF
V gene: TRBV7-9; J gene: TRBJ2-3; CDR3 protein: CASSLVGADTQYF
V gene: TRBV20-1; J gene: TRBJ2-1; CDR3 protein: CSARGFTGRINEQFF
V gene: TRBV28; J gene: TRBJ1-1; CDR3 protein: CAARYGGQYTEAFF
V gene: TRBV18; J gene: TRBJ2-1; CDR3 protein: CASSPQLAAGNEQFF
V gene: TRBV18; J gene: TRBJ2-2; CDR3 protein: CASSPWPPNTGELFF
V gene: TRBV5-1; J gene: TRBJ2-7; CDR3 protein: CASSTDRDGEQYF
V gene: TRBV20-1; J gene: TRBJ2-2; CDR3 protein: CSAGTGRTGELFF
V gene: TRBV12-3/TRBV12-4; J gene: TRBJ2-5; CDR3 protein: CASSLAGGIGTQYF
V gene: TRBV12-3/TRBV12-4; J gene: TRBJ2-1; CDR3 protein: CASSYSGYNEQFF
V gene: TRBV6-4; J gene: TRBJ2-1; CDR3 protein: CASSDSPLGNEQFF
V gene: TRBV3-1; J gene: TRBJ2-2; CDR3 protein: CASRLGGTNTGELFF
V gene: TRBV5-6; J gene: TRBJ2-2; CDR3 protein: CASSPLAGGFTGELFF
V gene: TRBV5-1; J gene: TRBJ1-3; CDR3 protein: CASSPTSRVTGNTIYF
V gene: TRBV30; J gene: TRBJ1-5; CDR3 protein: CAWRQGGQPQHF
V gene: TRBV9; J gene: TRBJ1-2; CDR3 protein: CASSADRARGYTF
V gene: TRBV2; J gene: TRBJ2-1; CDR3 protein: CASRSGLHNEQFF
V gene: TRBV10-3; J gene: TRBJ2-7; CDR3 protein: CAIRGPIYEQYF
V gene: TRBV2; J gene: TRBJ2-7; CDR3 protein: CASSDGGQDEQYF
V gene: TRBV2; J gene: TRBJ2-6; CDR3 protein: CASRRGVGANVLTF
V gene: TRBV3-1; J gene: TRBJ1-1; CDR3 protein: CASSLRGRMNTEAFF
V gene: TRBV20-1; J gene: TRBJ1-2; CDR3 protein: CSARESGALSMHYTF
V gene: TRBV14; J gene: TRBJ2-1; CDR3 protein: CASDSPPLAGVVNEQFF
V gene: TRBV7-8; J gene: TRBJ2-7; CDR3 protein: CASSLTGHYEQYF
V gene: TRBV24-1; J gene: TRBJ2-3; CDR3 protein: CATSDPSGRNTDTQYF
V gene: TRBV5-5; J gene: TRBJ1-3; CDR3 protein: CASSPGTARKAGNTIYF
V gene: TRBV12-3/TRBV12-4; J gene: TRBJ2-1; CDR3 protein: CASSFLVSGQAPFF
V gene: TRBV5-1; J gene: TRBJ2-7; CDR3 protein: CASSLEIGSYEQYF